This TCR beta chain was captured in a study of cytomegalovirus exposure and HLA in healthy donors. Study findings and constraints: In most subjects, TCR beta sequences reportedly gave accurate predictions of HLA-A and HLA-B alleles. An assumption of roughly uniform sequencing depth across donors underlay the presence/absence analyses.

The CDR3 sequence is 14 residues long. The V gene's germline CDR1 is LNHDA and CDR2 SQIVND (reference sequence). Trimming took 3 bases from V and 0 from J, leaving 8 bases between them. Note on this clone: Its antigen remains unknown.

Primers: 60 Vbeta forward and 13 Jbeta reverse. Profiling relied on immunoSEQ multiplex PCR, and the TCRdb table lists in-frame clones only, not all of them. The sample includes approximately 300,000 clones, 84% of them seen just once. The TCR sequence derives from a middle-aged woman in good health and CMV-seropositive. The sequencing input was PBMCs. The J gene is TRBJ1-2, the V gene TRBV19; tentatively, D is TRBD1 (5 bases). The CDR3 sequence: CASSMGLTNYGYTF. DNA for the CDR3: TGTGCCAGTAGTATGGGACTTACTAACTATGGCTACACCTTC.